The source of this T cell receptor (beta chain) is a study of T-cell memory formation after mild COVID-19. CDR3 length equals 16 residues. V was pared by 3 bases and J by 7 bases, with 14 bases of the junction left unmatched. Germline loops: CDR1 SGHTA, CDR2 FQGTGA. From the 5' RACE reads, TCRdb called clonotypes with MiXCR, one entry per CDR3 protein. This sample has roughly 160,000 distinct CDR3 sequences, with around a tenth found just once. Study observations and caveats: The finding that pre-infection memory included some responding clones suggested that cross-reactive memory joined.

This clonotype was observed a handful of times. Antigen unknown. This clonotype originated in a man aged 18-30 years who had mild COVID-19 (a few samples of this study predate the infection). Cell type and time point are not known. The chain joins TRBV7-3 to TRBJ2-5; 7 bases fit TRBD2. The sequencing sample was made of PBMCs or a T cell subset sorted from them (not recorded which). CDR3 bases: TGTGCCAGCAGCTTCTCCGGGACTACCAATGGAGGGACCCAGTACTTC. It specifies CASSFSGTTNGGTQYF.